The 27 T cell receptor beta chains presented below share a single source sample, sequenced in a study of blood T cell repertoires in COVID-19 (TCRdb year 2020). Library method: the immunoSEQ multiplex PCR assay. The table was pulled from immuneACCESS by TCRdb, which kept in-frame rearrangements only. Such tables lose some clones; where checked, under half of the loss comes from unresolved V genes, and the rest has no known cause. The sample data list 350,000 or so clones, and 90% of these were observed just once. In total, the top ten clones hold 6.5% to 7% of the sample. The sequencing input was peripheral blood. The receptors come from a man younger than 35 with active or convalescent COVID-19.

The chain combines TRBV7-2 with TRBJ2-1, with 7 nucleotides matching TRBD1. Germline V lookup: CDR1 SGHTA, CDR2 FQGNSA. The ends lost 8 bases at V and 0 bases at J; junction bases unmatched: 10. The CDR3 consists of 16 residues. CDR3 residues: CASGTGQPNSYNEQFF. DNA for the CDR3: TGTGCCAGCGGAACGGGACAGCCAAACTCCTACAATGAGCAGTTCTTC.

CDR3 in DNA: TGTGCCACCAGCAGAGAGGGGACTTCCACCTACAATGAGCAGTTCTTC. It translates to CATSREGTSTYNEQFF. V and J are TRBV15 and TRBJ2-1; TRBD2 is a possible D gene (6 bases). The CDR3 runs 16 residues. The germline gives CDR1 LNHNV, CDR2 YYDKDF (reference sequence). Deletions cut 0 bases from V and 2 bases from J, with 11 bases between.

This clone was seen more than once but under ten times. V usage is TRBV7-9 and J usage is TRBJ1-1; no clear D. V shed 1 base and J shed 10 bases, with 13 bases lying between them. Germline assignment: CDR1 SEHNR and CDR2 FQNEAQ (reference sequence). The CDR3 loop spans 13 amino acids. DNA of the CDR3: TGTGCCAGCAGCTTAGATGCGGGCTTTGCAGCTTTCTTT. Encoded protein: CASSLDAGFAAFF. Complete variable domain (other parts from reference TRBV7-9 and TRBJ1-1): DTGVSQNPRHKITKRGQNVTFRCDPISEHNRLYWYRQTLGQGPEFLTYFQNEAQLEKSRLLSDRFSAERPKGSFSTLEIQRTEQGDSAMYLCASSLDAGFAAFFGQGTRLTVV.

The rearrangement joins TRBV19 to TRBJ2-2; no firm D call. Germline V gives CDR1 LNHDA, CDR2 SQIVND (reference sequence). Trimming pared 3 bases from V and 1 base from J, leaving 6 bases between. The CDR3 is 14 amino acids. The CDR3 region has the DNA TGTGCCAGTAGTATCTCCGGGAACACCGGGGAGCTGTTTTTT. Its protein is CASSISGNTGELFF. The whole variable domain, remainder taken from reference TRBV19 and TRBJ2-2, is DGGITQSPKYLFRKEGQNVTLSCEQNLNHDAMYWYRQDPGQGLRLIYYSQIVNDFQKGDIAEGYSVSREKKESFPLTVTSAQKNPTAFYLCASSISGNTGELFFGEGSRLTVL.

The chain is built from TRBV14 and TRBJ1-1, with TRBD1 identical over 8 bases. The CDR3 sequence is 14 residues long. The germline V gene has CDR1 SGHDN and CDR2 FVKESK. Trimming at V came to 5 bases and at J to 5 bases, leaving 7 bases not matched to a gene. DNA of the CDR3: TGTGCCAGCAGCGCAGGGGGCGGATGGACTGAAGCTTTCTTT. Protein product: CASSAGGGWTEAFF.

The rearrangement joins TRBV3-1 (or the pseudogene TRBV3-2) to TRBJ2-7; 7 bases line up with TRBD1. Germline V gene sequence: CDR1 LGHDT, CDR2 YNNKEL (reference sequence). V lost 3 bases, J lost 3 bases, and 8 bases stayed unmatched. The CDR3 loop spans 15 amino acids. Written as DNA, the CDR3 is TGTGCCAGCAGCCACCAACAGGGGAGATACTACGAGCAGTACTTC. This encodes CASSHQQGRYYEQYF.

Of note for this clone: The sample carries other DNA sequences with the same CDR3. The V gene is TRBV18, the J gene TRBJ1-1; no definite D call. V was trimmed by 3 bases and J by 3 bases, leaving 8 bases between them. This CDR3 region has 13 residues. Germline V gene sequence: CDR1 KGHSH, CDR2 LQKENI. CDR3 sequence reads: CASSPTGDTEAFF. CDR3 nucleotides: TGTGCCAGCTCACCTACCGGGGACACTGAAGCTTTCTTT.

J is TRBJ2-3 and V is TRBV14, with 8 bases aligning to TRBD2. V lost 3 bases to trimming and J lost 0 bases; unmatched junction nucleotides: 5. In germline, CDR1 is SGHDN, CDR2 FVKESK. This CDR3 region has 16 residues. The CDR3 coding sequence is TGTGCCAGCAGCCACGTTGGACTAGCCAGCACAGATACGCAGTATTTT. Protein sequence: CASSHVGLASTDTQYF.

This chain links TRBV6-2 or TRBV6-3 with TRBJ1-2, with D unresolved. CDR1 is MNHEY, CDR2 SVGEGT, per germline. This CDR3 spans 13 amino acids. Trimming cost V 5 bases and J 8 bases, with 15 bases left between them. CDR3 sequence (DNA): TGTGCCAGCAGTATGTATATACGGGGAGGCTACACCTTC. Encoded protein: CASSMYIRGGYTF.

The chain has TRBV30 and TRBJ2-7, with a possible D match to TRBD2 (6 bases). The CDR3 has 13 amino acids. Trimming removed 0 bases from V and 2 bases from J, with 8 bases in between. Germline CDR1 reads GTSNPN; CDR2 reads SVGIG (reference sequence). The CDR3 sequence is CAWSVGSAYEQYF. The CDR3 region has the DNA TGTGCCTGGAGTGTCGGGAGTGCCTACGAGCAGTACTTC.

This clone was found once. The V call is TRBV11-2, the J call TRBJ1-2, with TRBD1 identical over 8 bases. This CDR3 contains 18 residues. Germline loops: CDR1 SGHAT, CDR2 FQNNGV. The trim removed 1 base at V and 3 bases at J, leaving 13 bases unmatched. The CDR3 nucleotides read TGTGCCAGCAGCTTAGGGCGAGTCGGACAGGGCCCGGACTATGGCTACACCTTC. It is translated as CASSLGRVGQGPDYGYTF.

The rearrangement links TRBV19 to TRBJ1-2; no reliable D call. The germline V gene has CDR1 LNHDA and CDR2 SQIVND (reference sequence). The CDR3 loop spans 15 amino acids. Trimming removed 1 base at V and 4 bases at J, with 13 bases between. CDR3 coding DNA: TGTGCCAGTAGTATAGGGCAGAATCGCCCCTATGGCTACACCTTC. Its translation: CASSIGQNRPYGYTF.

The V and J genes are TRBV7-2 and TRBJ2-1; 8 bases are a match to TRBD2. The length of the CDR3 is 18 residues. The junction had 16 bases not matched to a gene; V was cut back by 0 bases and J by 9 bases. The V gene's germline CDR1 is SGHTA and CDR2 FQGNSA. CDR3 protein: CASSLAPWVAGLLGEQFF. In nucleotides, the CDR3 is TGTGCCAGCAGCTTAGCCCCTTGGGTAGCGGGATTATTGGGTGAGCAGTTCTTC.

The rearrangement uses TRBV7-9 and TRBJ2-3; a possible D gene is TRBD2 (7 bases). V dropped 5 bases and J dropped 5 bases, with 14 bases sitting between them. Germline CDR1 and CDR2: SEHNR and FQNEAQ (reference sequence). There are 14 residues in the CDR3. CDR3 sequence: CASSPSGGQDTQYF. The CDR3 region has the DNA TGTGCCAGCAGCCCCTCCGGGGGGCAAGATACGCAGTATTTT.

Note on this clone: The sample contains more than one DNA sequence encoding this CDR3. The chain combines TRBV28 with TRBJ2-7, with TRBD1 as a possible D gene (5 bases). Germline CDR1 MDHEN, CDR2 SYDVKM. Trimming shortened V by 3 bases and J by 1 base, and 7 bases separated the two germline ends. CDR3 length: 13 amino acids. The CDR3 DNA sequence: TGTGCCAGCAGTTTGACAGATTCCTACGAGCAGTACTTC. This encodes CASSLTDSYEQYF. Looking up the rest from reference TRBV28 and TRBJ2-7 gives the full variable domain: DVKVTQSSRYLVKRTGEKVFLECVQDMDHENMFWYRQDPGLGLRLIYFSYDVKMKEKGDIPEGYSVSREKKERFSLILESASTNQTSMYLCASSLTDSYEQYFGPGTRLTVT.

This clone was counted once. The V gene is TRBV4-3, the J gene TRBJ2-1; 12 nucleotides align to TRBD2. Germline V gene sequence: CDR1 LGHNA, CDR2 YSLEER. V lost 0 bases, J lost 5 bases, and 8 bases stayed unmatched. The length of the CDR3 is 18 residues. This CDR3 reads CASSQDLGLAGFHNEQFF. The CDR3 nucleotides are TGCGCCAGCAGCCAAGACCTCGGACTAGCGGGATTCCACAATGAGCAGTTCTTC.

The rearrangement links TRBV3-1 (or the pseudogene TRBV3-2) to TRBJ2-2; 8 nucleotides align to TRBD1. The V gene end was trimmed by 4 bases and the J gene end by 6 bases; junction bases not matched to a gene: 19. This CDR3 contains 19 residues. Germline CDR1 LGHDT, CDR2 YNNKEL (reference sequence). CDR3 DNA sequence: TGTGCCAGCAGCCCCTTGGTGTCGCAGGGGGCAATCCTTTCCGGGGAGCTGTTTTTT. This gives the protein CASSPLVSQGAILSGELFF.

The CDR3 region is CASSKATSTDTQYF. DNA for the CDR3: TGTGCCAGCAGCAAAGCGACTAGCACAGATACGCAGTATTTT. This chain links TRBV2 with TRBJ2-3; no definite D call. From germline, CDR1 is SNHLY and CDR2 FYNNEI. Trimming stripped 6 bases from V and 0 bases from J, with 10 bases between. The CDR3 runs 14 residues.

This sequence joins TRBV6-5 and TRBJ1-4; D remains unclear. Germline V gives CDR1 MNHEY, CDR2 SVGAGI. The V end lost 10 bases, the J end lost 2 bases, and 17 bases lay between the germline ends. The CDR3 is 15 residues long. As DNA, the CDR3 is TGTGCCATCAGCCGACTAGGGTGGACTAATGAAAAACTGTTTTTT. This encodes CAISRLGWTNEKLFF.

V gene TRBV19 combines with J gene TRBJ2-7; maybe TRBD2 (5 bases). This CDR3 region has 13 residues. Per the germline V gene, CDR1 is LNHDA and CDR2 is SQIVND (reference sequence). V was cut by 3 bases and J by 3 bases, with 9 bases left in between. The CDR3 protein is CASSMNGVYEQYF. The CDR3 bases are TGTGCCAGTAGTATGAACGGGGTCTACGAGCAGTACTTC.

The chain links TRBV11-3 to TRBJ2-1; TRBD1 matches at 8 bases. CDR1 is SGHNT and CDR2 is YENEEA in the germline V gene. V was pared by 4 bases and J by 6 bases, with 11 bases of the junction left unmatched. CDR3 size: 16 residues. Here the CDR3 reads CASSSTRTGSLNEQFF. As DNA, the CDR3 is TGTGCCAGCAGCTCAACGCGGACAGGGTCCCTCAATGAGCAGTTCTTC.

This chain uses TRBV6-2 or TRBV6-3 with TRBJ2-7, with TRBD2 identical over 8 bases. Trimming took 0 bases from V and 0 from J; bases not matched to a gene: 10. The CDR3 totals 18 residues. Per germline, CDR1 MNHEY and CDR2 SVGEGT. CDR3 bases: TGTGCCAGCAGTTACTCGATAGCGGGACTTAAGGGCTCCTACGAGCAGTACTTC. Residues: CASSYSIAGLKGSYEQYF.

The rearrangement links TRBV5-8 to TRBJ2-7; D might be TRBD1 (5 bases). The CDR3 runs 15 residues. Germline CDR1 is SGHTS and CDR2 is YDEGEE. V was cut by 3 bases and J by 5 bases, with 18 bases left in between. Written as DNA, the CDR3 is TGTGCCAGCAGCTCCGGAGCCGTGACAGTTGACGAGCAGTACTTC. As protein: CASSSGAVTVDEQYF.

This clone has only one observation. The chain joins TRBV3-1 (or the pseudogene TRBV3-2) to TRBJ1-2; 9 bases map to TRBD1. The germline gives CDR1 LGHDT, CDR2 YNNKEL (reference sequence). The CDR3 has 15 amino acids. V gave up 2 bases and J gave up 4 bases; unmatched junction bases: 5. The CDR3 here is CASSQLTGGGYGYTF. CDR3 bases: TGTGCCAGCAGCCAATTGACAGGGGGAGGCTATGGCTACACCTTC.

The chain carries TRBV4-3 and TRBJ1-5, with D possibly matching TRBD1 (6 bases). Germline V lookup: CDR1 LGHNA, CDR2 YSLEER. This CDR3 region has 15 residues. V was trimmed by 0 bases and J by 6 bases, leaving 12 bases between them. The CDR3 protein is CASSQDPGVGQPQHF. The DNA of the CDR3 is TGCGCCAGCAGCCAAGATCCAGGGGTAGGTCAGCCCCAGCATTTT.

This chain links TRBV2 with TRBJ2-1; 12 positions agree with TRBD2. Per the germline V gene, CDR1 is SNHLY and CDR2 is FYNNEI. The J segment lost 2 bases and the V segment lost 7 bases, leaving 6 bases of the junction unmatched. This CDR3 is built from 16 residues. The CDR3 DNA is TGTGCCAGCAATCGGCTAGCGGGGGGGCCCTACAATGAGCAGTTCTTC. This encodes CASNRLAGGPYNEQFF.

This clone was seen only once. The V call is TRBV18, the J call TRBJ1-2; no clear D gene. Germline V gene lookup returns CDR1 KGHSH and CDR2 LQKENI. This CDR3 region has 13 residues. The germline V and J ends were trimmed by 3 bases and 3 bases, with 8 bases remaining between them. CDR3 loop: CASSPAVYYGYTF. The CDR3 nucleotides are TGTGCCAGCTCACCGGCGGTCTACTATGGCTACACCTTC.